These 29 T cell receptor beta chains came from one sample sequenced in a study of a mutant IDH1 vaccine in newly diagnosed glioma. Profiling relied on immunoSEQ multiplex PCR, and the TCRdb table lists in-frame clones only, not all of them. This table holds 35,000 or so clones, around 80% found once. Their antigen targets remain unknown. The time point denotes: week 11, during vaccination. A single vaccine dose contained 300 ug of mutant IDH1 20-mer peptide, and topical imiquimod was used with it. This material consisted of peripheral blood mononuclear cells (PBMCs), taken from a glioma patient whose treatment included an IDH1 peptide vaccine. These receptors were obtained from a young woman with glioma. Some clones in this sample may be carry-over from other donors' samples.

The chain employs TRBV6-5 and TRBJ2-5, with D maybe TRBD1 (5 bases). Germline CDR1 is MNHEY and CDR2 is SVGAGI. V was pared by 11 bases and J by 4 bases, with 20 bases between. The CDR3 totals 14 residues. The CDR3 DNA reads as TGTGCCTCCCAACCGGCAGGGTGGGGAGAGACCCAGTACTTC. It translates to CASQPAGWGETQYF.

This clone was detected once. This sequence joins TRBV6-1 and TRBJ2-5; possible D gene TRBD1, 5 bases. TRBJ2-7 matches the DNA end more closely, so the J call is doubtful. The CDR3 has 15 residues. Looked up from germline, CDR1 is MNHNS and CDR2 is SASEGT. The DNA for the CDR3 is TGTGCCAGCAGTCCGCGACAGATTAAGACTTACGAGCAGTACTTC. Its translation is CASSPRQIKTYEQYF.

The J gene is TRBJ1-2, the V gene TRBV6-1; D call uncertain. This CDR3 is 13 amino acids long. Per germline, CDR1 MNHNS and CDR2 SASEGT. The ends were cut back, 1 base at V and 5 bases at J, with 8 bases in the middle. CDR3 protein: CASSEGAGYGYTF. In DNA form, the CDR3 reads TGTGCCAGCAGTGAAGGGGCAGGATATGGCTACACCTTC.

The V call is TRBV5-4, the J call TRBJ1-2; TRBD1 aligns across 10 bases. There are 15 residues in the CDR3. The V segment lost 2 bases and the J segment 7 bases; nucleotides outside the gene matches: 8. CDR1 is SGHNT, CDR2 YYREEE, per germline (reference sequence). CDR3 in DNA: TGTGCCAGCAGCTTCGGGGACAGGGGACTGGGTGGCTACACCTTC. Protein product: CASSFGDRGLGGYTF. Full variable domain (missing parts from reference TRBV5-4 and TRBJ1-2): ETGVTQSPTHLIKTRGQQVTLRCSSQSGHNTVSWYQQALGQGPQFIFQYYREEENGRGNFPPRFSGLQFPNYSSELNVNALELDDSALYLCASSFGDRGLGGYTFGSGTRLTVV.

This clone was detected only a few times. The chain employs TRBV4-1 and TRBJ1-1, with 11 bases identical to TRBD1. CDR3 size: 14 residues. V shed 2 bases, J shed 7 bases, and the junction held 3 bases outside the gene matches. The V gene's germline CDR1 is MGHRA and CDR2 YSYEKL. CDR3 amino acids: CASSQPGQGVEAFF. The CDR3 nucleotides read TGCGCCAGCAGCCAACCGGGACAGGGGGTTGAAGCTTTCTTT.

This chain uses TRBV11-3 with TRBJ1-1; tentatively, D is TRBD1 (6 bases). V was shortened by 8 bases and J by 3 bases, with 16 bases between the two germline ends. Germline loops: CDR1 SGHNT, CDR2 YENEEA. The CDR3 sequence is 14 residues long. The DNA for the CDR3 is TGTGCCAGCGCGCAGGGGTTGGTACACACTGAAGCTTTCTTT. Translating it yields CASAQGLVHTEAFF.

The V call is TRBV29-1, the J call TRBJ1-4; D is unresolved. The CDR3 loop spans 13 amino acids. The germline CDR1 and CDR2 sequences are SQVTM and ANQGSEA. Trimming shortened V by 5 bases and J by 5 bases, and 12 bases separated the two germline ends. The CDR3 DNA reads TGCAGCGTTACTGTTCAGAAGAATGAAAAACTGTTTTTT. Translated: CSVTVQKNEKLFF.

This clone has only one observation. The rearrangement links TRBV6-1 to TRBJ2-7, with TRBD1 matching over 10 bases. V was clipped by 7 bases and J by 4 bases; unmatched bases: 10. Germline-derived CDR1 and CDR2 are MNHNS and SASEGT. The CDR3 extends over 15 amino acids. The CDR3 DNA follows: TGTGCCAGCACCTGGGGAGGGACAGGGGCGTACGAGCAGTACTTC. Its translation: CASTWGGTGAYEQYF.

This clone has a handful of counts. V and J are TRBV29-1 and TRBJ1-3; D ambiguous. From germline, CDR1 is SQVTM and CDR2 ANQGSEA. CDR3 size: 11 residues. V lost 2 bases, J lost 4 bases, and 3 bases lay in between. The CDR3 reads CSVESGNTIYF. For the CDR3, the DNA is TGCAGCGTTGAAAGCGGAAACACCATATATTTT.

CDR3 loop: CASSPGQDYGYTF. For the CDR3, the DNA is TGTGCCAGCAGCCCGGGACAGGACTATGGCTACACCTTC. The chain carries TRBV7-9 and TRBJ1-2; 8 bases map to TRBD1. Losses at the gene ends were 5 bases for V and 3 bases for J; bases not matched to a gene: 2. Germline V gene sequence: CDR1 SEHNR, CDR2 FQNEAQ (reference sequence). The CDR3 extends over 13 amino acids.

This chain links TRBV27 with TRBJ2-3; D is ambiguous. The V end lost 8 bases, the J end lost 3 bases, and 12 bases lay between the germline ends. Germline CDR1 reads MNHEY; CDR2 reads SMNVEV (reference sequence). The CDR3 has 13 amino acids. The CDR3: CASRHLSTDTQYF. CDR3 nucleotide sequence: TGTGCCAGCCGTCACTTGAGTACAGATACGCAGTATTTT.

CDR3 sequence reads: CASSLGLAVNNEQFF. CDR3 in DNA: TGTGCCAGCAGCCTGGGACTAGCGGTAAACAATGAGCAGTTCTTC. The gene calls are TRBV5-5 and TRBJ2-1; 11 bases match TRBD2. CDR1 is SGHKS and CDR2 is YYEKEE in the germline V gene (reference sequence). V lost 4 bases and J lost 5; bases outside the gene matches: 5. The CDR3 has 15 residues.

The chain links TRBV2 to TRBJ1-4, with 7 bases lining up with TRBD1. The CDR3 covers 14 residues. V dropped 6 bases and J dropped 7; count of bases not matched to a gene: 8. CDR1 SNHLY and CDR2 FYNNEI come from the germline V gene. The CDR3: CASRSTGVAEKLFF. DNA of the CDR3: TGTGCCAGCAGATCCACAGGGGTTGCTGAAAAACTGTTTTTT. Together with reference TRBV2 and TRBJ1-4, the CDR3 gives the full variable domain: EPEVTQTPSHQVTQMGQEVILRCVPISNHLYFYWYRQILGQKVEFLVSFYNNEISEKSEIFDDQFSVERPDGSNFTLKIRSTKLEDSAMYFCASRSTGVAEKLFFGSGTQLSVL.

The table lists this clone with a count of one. The chain is built from TRBV2 and TRBJ2-3; TRBD2 might be the D (6 bases). Germline V gives CDR1 SNHLY, CDR2 FYNNEI. Trimming shortened V by 7 bases and J by 2 bases, and 16 bases separated the two germline ends. The CDR3 loop spans 15 amino acids. The CDR3 loop reads CASKEGSGPTDTQYF. CDR3 nucleotides: TGTGCCAGCAAGGAGGGTAGCGGTCCCACAGATACGCAGTATTTT. Looking up the rest from reference TRBV2 and TRBJ2-3 gives the full variable domain: EPEVTQTPSHQVTQMGQEVILRCVPISNHLYFYWYRQILGQKVEFLVSFYNNEISEKSEIFDDQFSVERPDGSNFTLKIRSTKLEDSAMYFCASKEGSGPTDTQYFGPGTRLTVL.

The genes are TRBV4-1 and TRBJ2-2, with D unclear. V lost 3 bases and J 8 bases, leaving 13 bases between the germline ends. The CDR3 is made up of 14 amino acids. Germline values: CDR1 MGHRA, CDR2 YSYEKL. The CDR3: CASSHPNRLGELFF. The CDR3 DNA reads TGCGCCAGCAGCCACCCTAACCGGTTGGGGGAGCTGTTTTTT.

The genes are TRBV5-4 and TRBJ2-1; the D gene is possibly TRBD2 (6 bases). The germline gives CDR1 SGHNT, CDR2 YYREEE (reference sequence). CDR3 length: 17 amino acids. V lost 3 bases to trimming and J lost 3 bases, with 19 bases between them. CDR3 sequence reads: CASSYIGGDLYYNEQFF. The DNA for the CDR3 is TGTGCCAGCAGCTACATAGGTGGGGACTTATACTACAATGAGCAGTTCTTC.

This chain links TRBV5-1 with TRBJ1-2; possible D gene TRBD1, 6 bases. V dropped 3 bases and J dropped 8 bases, with 17 bases sitting between them. The CDR3 sequence is 14 residues long. Germline CDR1 SGHRS, CDR2 YFSETQ. DNA of the CDR3: TGCGCCAGCAGCTCGGACCCCGGGACACGAGGCTACACCTTC. Translated: CASSSDPGTRGYTF.

This rearrangement joins TRBV5-1 to TRBJ2-1; TRBD2 matches at 12 bases. The CDR3 has 18 residues. V was pared by 0 bases and J by 8 bases, with 12 bases of the junction left unmatched. CDR1 SGHRS and CDR2 YFSETQ come from the germline V gene. Here the CDR3 reads CASSLEPSPTSGSYEQFF. The CDR3 coding sequence is TGCGCCAGCAGCTTGGAACCAAGCCCGACTAGCGGGAGCTATGAGCAGTTCTTC.

This chain joins TRBV19 and TRBJ2-7; TRBD2 agrees at 9 bases. The CDR3 consists of 15 residues. CDR1 is LNHDA and CDR2 is SQIVND in the germline V gene (reference sequence). Trimming removed 6 bases from V and 7 bases from J; junction bases left unmatched: 13. CDR3 sequence (DNA): TGTGCCAGTAGACCCTCGAGCGGGAGGCCGGGGGAGCAGTACTTC. It translates to CASRPSSGRPGEQYF. The full variable domain, completed using reference TRBV19 and TRBJ2-7, is DGGITQSPKYLFRKEGQNVTLSCEQNLNHDAMYWYRQDPGQGLRLIYYSQIVNDFQKGDIAEGYSVSREKKESFPLTVTSAQKNPTAFYLCASRPSSGRPGEQYFGPGTRLTVT.

The rearrangement joins TRBV14 to TRBJ2-3; a possible D gene is TRBD1 (6 bases). The germline CDR1 and CDR2 sequences are SGHDN and FVKESK. Trimming took off 5 bases at V and 2 bases at J, with 14 bases between the two ends. The CDR3 totals 15 residues. This chain's CDR3 is CASSETGWVTDTQYF. CDR3 bases: TGTGCCAGCAGCGAGACAGGATGGGTCACAGATACGCAGTATTTT.

This rearrangement joins TRBV19 to TRBJ1-2, with 7 bases that match TRBD1. CDR3 length equals 14 residues. V lost 5 bases, J lost 2 bases, and 5 bases stayed unmatched. Germline values: CDR1 LNHDA, CDR2 SQIVND (reference sequence). CDR3 sequence reads: CASSSRGQNYGYTF. The DNA for the CDR3 is TGTGCCAGTAGTTCGAGGGGACAGAACTATGGCTACACCTTC.

This chain uses TRBV29-1 with TRBJ2-1, with D perhaps TRBD2 (5 bases). V was shortened by 3 bases and J by 6 bases, with 18 bases between the two germline ends. This CDR3 contains 15 residues. CDR1 and CDR2 from the germline V gene are SQVTM and ANQGSEA. This CDR3 reads CSVEERGYSSNEQFF. CDR3 bases: TGCAGCGTTGAGGAGCGAGGGTACTCGTCCAATGAGCAGTTCTTC.

The chain recombines TRBV6-4 with TRBJ1-1; no reliable D call. CDR1 is MRHNA and CDR2 is SNTAGT in the germline V gene. The CDR3 spans 13 residues. V gave up 8 bases and J gave up 5 bases, with 15 bases separating them. CDR3 in amino acids: CASSKRESTEAFF. The CDR3 region has the DNA TGTGCCAGCTCCAAACGGGAAAGTACTGAAGCTTTCTTT.

This clone was observed a few times. The chain's CDR3 is CASSQGARSSAQFF. The CDR3 region has the DNA TGTGCCAGCAGCCAAGGGGCCCGATCTAGCGCTCAGTTCTTC. The chain links TRBV14 to TRBJ2-1, with TRBD2 as a possible D gene (6 bases). The CDR3 length is 14 residues. Germline V lookup: CDR1 SGHDN, CDR2 FVKESK. Trimming removed 1 base from V and 13 bases from J, with 17 bases in between.

The chain joins TRBV6-5 to TRBJ1-5; D possibly corresponds to TRBD1 (6 bases). The V end lost 6 bases, the J end lost 0 bases, and 12 bases lay between the germline ends. CDR1 and CDR2 (germline): MNHEY, SVGAGI. The CDR3 is 15 amino acids. The CDR3 DNA sequence: TGTGCCAGCAGACCCCAGGGGTATAGCAATCAGCCCCAGCATTTT. Protein sequence: CASRPQGYSNQPQHF.

The chain employs TRBV10-2 and TRBJ2-3, with D unclear. CDR1 is WSHSY, CDR2 SAAADI, per germline. There are 14 residues in the CDR3. The ends were cut back, 4 bases at V and 2 bases at J, with 10 bases in the middle. CDR3 sequence: CASSGGFPTDTQYF. CDR3 bases: TGCGCCAGCAGTGGTGGCTTCCCCACAGATACGCAGTATTTT.

V and J are TRBV7-8 and TRBJ1-4, with 9 bases identical to TRBD1. J lost 5 bases, V lost 5 bases, and 9 bases had no gene match. Germline CDR1 and CDR2: SGHVS and FQNEAQ. CDR3 length: 16 amino acids. The CDR3 loop is CASSGQGRSGNEKLFF. The DNA of the CDR3 is TGTGCCAGCAGCGGACAGGGGCGCTCGGGGAATGAAAAACTGTTTTTT.

This chain joins TRBV5-1 and TRBJ2-7; D might be TRBD1 (7 bases). The germline gives CDR1 SGHRS, CDR2 YFSETQ. The V gene lost 4 bases and the J gene lost 2 bases, with 13 bases spanning the gap. This CDR3 has 14 amino acids. CDR3 DNA sequence: TGCGCCAGCAGCCCGACAGGGAGGCCCTACGAGCAGTACTTC. Its translation is CASSPTGRPYEQYF.

This clone appeared once. This chain uses TRBV19 with TRBJ2-1; no firm D call. The germline gives CDR1 LNHDA, CDR2 SQIVND (reference sequence). V was cut by 8 bases and J by 5 bases, with 13 bases left in between. The CDR3 runs 13 residues. CDR3 in amino acids: CASPIVGNNEQFF. The CDR3 DNA reads TGTGCCAGTCCAATAGTCGGAAACAATGAGCAGTTCTTC.